This note documents a single TCR beta chain sequence. Its antigen remains unidentified. The sample originates from a study of cytomegalovirus exposure and HLA in healthy donors. Study-wide results and limits: A later analysis revealed that TCR association rates differed between HLA loci, peaking at DRB1 and bottoming out at HLA-C. Donors were assumed by presence/absence analyses to have roughly uniform sequencing depth.

CDR3 size: 15 residues. Germline CDR1 is LNHDA and CDR2 is SQIVND (reference sequence). Vbeta (60) and Jbeta (13) primers were used in the PCR. Per the original methods: An analysis that came later counted around 80 million unique TCR beta chains, roughly 11 million shared. The data were produced by immunoSEQ multiplex PCR, yet TCRdb's version contains in-frame clones alone and is incomplete. The V and J calls and clone size were taken over from that table, and D and trimming were inferred from the DNA. Of about 180,000 clones detected, about 82% appear once; the ten largest clones hold 1%. This sequence joins TRBV19 and TRBJ2-5; 7 bases line up with TRBD1. The J call could be wrong; TRBJ2-7 is a better fit for the DNA end. The TCR comes from a woman in her fifties or sixties in good health and CMV-seropositive. Material for sequencing was PBMCs. Here the CDR3 DNA reads TGTGCCAGTAGTGGTGGGGACAGAGGGATCTACGAGCAGTACTTC. Its protein is CASSGGDRGIYEQYF.